Included here is one TCR beta chain sequence, with context. Its specificity is unknown. These data come from a study of T cells in localized non-small cell lung cancer. Findings and caveats of the study: Uninvolved neighboring lung showed the greatest T cell clonality, exceeding tumor. Density of T cells in blood, when higher, went with longer overall survival.

This CDR3 is 12 amino acids long. In germline, CDR1 is MNHNY, CDR2 SVGAGI (reference sequence). Deletions cut 2 bases from V and 4 bases from J, with 6 bases between. Profiled with immunoSEQ multiplex PCR; TCRdb holds only in-frame clones, not every one. The sample gives around 28,000 clones, around 90% of which show up once; 2.5% to 3% is in the top ten. V usage is TRBV6-6 and J usage is TRBJ2-7; no definite D call. The TCR comes from a woman aged 18-49 years with stage I lung adenocarcinoma. Sequences were derived from peripheral blood, sampled before any cancer treatment. CDR3 sequence reads: CASSYEWYEQYF. DNA of the CDR3: TGTGCCAGCAGTTACGAGTGGTACGAGCAGTACTTC.